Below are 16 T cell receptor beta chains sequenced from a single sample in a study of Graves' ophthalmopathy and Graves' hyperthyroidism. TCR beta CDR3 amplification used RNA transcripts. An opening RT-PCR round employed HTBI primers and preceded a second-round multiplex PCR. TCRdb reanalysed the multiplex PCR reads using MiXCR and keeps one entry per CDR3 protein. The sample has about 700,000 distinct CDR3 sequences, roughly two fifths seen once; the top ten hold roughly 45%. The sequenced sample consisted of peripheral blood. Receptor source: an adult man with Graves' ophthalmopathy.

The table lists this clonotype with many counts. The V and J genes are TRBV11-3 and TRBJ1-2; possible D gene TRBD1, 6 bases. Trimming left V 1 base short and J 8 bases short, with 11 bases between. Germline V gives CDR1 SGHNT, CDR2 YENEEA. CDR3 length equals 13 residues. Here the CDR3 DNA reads TGTGCCAGCAGCTTAGCTGGGGGGCGAGGCTACACCTTC. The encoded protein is CASSLAGGRGYTF.

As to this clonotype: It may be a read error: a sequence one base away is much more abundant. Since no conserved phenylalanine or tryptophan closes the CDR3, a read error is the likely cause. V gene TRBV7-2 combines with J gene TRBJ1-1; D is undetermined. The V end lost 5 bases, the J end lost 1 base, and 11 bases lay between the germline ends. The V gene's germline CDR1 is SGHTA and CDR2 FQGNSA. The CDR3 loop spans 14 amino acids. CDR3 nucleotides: TGTGCCAGCAGCCGCCTGCAGGCGAACACTGAAGCTTTCCTT. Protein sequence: CASSRLQANTEAFL.

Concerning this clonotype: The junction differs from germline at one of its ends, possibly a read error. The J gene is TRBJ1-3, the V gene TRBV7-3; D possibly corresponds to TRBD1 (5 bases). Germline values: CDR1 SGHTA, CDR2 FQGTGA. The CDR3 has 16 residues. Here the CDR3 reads CASSRREPLSGNTIYF. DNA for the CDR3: TGCGCCAGCAGCCGCAGGGAGCCACTCTCTGGAAACACCATATATTTT.

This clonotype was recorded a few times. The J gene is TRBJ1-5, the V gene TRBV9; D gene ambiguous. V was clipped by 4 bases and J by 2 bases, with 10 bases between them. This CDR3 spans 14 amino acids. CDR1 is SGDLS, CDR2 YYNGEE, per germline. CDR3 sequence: CASSQDLRNQPQHF. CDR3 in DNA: TGTGCCAGCAGCCAAGATCTTCGCAATCAGCCCCAGCATTTT.

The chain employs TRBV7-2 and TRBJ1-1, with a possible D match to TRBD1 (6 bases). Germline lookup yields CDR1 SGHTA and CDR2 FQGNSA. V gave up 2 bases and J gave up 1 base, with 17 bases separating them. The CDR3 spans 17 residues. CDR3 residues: CASSLIAGGGANTEAFF. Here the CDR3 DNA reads TGTGCCAGCAGCTTAATAGCCGGGGGGGGCGCGAACACTGAAGCTTTCTTT.

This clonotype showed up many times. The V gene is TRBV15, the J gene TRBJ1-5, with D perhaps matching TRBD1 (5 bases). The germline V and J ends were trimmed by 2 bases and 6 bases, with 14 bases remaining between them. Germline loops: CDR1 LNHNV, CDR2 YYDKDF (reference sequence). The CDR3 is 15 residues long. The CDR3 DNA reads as TGTGCCACCAGCAGACAGAACCAGGGTCTTCAGCCCCAGCATTTT. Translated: CATSRQNQGLQPQHF.

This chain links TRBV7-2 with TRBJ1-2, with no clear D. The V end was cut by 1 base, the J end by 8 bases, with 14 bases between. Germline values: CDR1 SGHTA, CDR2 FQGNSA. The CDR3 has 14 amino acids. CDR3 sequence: CASSLGIMGIGYTF. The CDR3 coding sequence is TGTGCCAGCAGCTTAGGGATTATGGGGATAGGCTACACCTTC.

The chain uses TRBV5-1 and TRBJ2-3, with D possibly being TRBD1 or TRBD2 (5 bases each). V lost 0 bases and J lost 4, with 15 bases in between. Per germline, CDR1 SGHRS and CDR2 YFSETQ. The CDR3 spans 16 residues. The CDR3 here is CASSLAGGRGADTQYF. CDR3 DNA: TGCGCCAGCAGCTTGGCCGGCGGAAGAGGGGCAGATACGCAGTATTTT.

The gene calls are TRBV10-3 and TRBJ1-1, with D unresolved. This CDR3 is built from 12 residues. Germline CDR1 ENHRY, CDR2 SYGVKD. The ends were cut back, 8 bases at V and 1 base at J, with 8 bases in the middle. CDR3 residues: CAIRQENTEAFF. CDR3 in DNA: TGTGCCATCCGGCAGGAGAACACTGAAGCTTTCTTT.

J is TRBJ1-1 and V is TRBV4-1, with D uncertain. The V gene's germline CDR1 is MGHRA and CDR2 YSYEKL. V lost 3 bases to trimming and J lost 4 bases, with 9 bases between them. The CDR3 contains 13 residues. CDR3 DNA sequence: TGCGCCAGCAGCCAGGCTACAAGCACTGAAGCTTTCTTT. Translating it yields CASSQATSTEAFF.

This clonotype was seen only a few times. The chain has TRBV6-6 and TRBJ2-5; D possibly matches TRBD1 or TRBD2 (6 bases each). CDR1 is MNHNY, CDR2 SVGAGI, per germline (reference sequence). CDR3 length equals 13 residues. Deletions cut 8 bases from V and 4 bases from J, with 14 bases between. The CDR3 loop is CASRLSGAETQYF. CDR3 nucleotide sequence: TGTGCCAGCCGCCTTTCGGGGGCAGAGACCCAGTACTTC.

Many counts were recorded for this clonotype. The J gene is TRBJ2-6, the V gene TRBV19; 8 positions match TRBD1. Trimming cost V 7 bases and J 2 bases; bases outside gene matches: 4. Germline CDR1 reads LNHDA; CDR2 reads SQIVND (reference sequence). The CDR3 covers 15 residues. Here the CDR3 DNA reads TGTGCCAGTAAGGACAGGGCAGCTGGGGCCAACGTCCTGACTTTC. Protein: CASKDRAAGANVLTF.

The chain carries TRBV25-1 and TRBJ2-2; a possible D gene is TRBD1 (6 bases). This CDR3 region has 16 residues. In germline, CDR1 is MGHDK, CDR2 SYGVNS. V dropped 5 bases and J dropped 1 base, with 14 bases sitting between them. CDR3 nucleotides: TGTGCCAGCAGTTCCCACGACAGGATGAACACCGGGGAGCTGTTTTTT. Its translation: CASSSHDRMNTGELFF. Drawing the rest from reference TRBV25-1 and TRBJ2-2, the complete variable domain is EADIYQTPRYLVIGTGKKITLECSQTMGHDKMYWYQQDPGMELHLIHYSYGVNSTEKGDLSSESTVSRIRTEHFPLTLESARPSHTSQYLCASSSHDRMNTGELFFGEGSRLTVL.

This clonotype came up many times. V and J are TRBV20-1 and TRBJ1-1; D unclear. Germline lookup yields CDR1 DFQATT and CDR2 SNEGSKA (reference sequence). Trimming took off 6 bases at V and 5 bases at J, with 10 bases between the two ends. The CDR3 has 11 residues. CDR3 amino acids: CSAPRETEAFF. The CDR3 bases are TGCAGTGCACCCCGTGAGACTGAAGCTTTCTTT.

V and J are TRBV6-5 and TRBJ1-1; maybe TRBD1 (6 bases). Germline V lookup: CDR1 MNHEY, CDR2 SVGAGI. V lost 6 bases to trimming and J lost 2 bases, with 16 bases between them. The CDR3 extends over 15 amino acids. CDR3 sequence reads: CASRDTQGANTEAFF. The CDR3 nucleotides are TGTGCCAGCAGAGATACACAGGGCGCAAACACTGAAGCTTTCTTT.

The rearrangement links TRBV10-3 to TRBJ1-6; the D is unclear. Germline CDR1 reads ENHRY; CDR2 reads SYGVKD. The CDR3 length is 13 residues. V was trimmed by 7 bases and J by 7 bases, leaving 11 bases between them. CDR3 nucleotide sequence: TGTGCCATCAAGGGAGAACCCAATTCACCCCTCCACTTT. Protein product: CAIKGEPNSPLHF.